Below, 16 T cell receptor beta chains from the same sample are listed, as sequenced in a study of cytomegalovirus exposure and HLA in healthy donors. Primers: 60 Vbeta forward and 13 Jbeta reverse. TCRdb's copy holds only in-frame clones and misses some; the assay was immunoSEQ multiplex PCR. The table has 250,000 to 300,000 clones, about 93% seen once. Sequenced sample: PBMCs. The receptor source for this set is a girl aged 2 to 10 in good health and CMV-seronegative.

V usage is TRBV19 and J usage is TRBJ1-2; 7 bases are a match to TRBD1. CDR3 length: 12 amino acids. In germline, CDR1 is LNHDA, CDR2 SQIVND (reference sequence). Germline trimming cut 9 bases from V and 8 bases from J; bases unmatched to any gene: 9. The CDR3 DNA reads TGTGCCAGCATGGCGCAGGGGGAGGGCTACACCTTC. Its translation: CASMAQGEGYTF.

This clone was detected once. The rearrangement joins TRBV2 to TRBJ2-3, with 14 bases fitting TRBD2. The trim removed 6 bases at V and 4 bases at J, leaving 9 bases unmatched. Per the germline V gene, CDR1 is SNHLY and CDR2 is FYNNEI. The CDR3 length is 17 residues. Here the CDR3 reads CASRGGTSGRKADTQYF. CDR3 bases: TGTGCCAGCAGGGGAGGGACTAGCGGGAGAAAGGCAGATACGCAGTATTTT. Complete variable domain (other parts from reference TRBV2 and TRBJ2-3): EPEVTQTPSHQVTQMGQEVILRCVPISNHLYFYWYRQILGQKVEFLVSFYNNEISEKSEIFDDQFSVERPDGSNFTLKIRSTKLEDSAMYFCASRGGTSGRKADTQYFGPGTRLTVL.

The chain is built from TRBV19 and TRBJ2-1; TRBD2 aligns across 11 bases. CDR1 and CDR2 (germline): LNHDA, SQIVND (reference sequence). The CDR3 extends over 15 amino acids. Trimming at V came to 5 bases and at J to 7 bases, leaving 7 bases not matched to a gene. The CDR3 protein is CASSAPGLAANEQFF. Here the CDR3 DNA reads TGTGCCAGTAGTGCACCGGGACTAGCGGCGAATGAGCAGTTCTTC.

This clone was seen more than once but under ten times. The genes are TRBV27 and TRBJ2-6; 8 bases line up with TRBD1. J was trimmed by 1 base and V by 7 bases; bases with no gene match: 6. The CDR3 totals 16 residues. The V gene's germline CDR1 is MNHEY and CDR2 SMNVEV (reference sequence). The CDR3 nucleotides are TGTGCCAGCACAGGACAGGGTTATTCTGGGGCCAACGTCCTGACTTTC. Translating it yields CASTGQGYSGANVLTF. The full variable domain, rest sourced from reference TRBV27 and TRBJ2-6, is EAQVTQNPRYLITVTGKKLTVTCSQNMNHEYMSWYRQDPGLGLRQIYYSMNVEVTDKGDVPEGYKVSRKEKRNFPLILESPSPNQTSLYFCASTGQGYSGANVLTFGAGSRLTVL.

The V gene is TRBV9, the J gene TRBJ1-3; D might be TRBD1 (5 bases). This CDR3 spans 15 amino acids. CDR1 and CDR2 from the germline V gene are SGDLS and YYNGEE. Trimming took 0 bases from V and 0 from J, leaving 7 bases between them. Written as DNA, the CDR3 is TGTGCCAGCAGCGTAGGTGACAGCTCTGGAAACACCATATATTTT. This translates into CASSVGDSSGNTIYF.

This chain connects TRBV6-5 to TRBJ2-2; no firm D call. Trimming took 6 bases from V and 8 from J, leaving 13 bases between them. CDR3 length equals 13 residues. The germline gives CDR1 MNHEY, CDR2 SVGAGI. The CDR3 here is CASRDLVFGELFF. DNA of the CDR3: TGTGCCAGCAGAGACTTGGTTTTTGGGGAGCTGTTTTTT.

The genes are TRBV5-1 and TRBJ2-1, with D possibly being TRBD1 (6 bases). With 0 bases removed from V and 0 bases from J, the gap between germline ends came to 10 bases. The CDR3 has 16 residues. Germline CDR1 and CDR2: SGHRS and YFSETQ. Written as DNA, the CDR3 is TGCGCCAGCAGCTTGGGGACAGAGAGCTCCTACAATGAGCAGTTCTTC. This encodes CASSLGTESSYNEQFF.

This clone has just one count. The DNA of the CDR3 is TGTGCCAGCAGCTTAGGTCAGCGGGACTACAATGAGCAGTTCTTC. This gives the protein CASSLGQRDYNEQFF. The chain joins TRBV7-8 to TRBJ2-1; 7 bases are shared with TRBD2. The germline V gene has CDR1 SGHVS and CDR2 FQNEAQ. The length of the CDR3 is 15 residues. V was pared by 1 base and J by 3 bases, with 3 bases of the junction left unmatched.

CDR3 amino acids: CASTPLDSTNKPQHF. The CDR3 DNA follows: TGTGCCAGTACCCCCTTGGACAGCACGAACAAGCCCCAGCATTTT. The gene calls are TRBV19 and TRBJ1-5; D might be TRBD1 (6 bases). The V gene lost 7 bases and the J gene lost 8 bases, with 21 bases spanning the gap. This CDR3 is built from 15 residues. Germline loops: CDR1 LNHDA, CDR2 SQIVND (reference sequence). Combining the CDR3 with reference TRBV19 and TRBJ1-5 gives the whole variable domain DGGITQSPKYLFRKEGQNVTLSCEQNLNHDAMYWYRQDPGQGLRLIYYSQIVNDFQKGDIAEGYSVSREKKESFPLTVTSAQKNPTAFYLCASTPLDSTNKPQHFGDGTRLSIL.

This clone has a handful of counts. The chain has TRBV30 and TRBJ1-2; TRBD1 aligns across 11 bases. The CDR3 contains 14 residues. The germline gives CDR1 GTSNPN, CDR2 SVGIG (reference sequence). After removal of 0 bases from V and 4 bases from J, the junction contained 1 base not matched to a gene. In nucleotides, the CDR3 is TGTGCCTGGAGTGTCGGACAGGGGGCCTATGGCTACACCTTC. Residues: CAWSVGQGAYGYTF.

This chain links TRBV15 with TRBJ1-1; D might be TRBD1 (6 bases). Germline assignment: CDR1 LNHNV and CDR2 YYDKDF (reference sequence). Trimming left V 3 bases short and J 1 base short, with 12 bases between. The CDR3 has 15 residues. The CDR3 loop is CATSSTGLGNTEAFF. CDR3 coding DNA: TGTGCCACCAGCAGTACAGGGCTAGGGAACACTGAAGCTTTCTTT.

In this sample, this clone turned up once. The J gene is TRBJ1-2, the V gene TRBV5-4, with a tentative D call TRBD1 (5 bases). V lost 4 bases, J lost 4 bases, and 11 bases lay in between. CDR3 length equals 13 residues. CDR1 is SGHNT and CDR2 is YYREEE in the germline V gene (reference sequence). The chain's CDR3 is CASSQGRGYGYTF. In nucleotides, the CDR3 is TGTGCCAGCAGCCAAGGAAGGGGCTATGGCTACACCTTC. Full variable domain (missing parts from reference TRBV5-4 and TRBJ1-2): ETGVTQSPTHLIKTRGQQVTLRCSSQSGHNTVSWYQQALGQGPQFIFQYYREEENGRGNFPPRFSGLQFPNYSSELNVNALELDDSALYLCASSQGRGYGYTFGSGTRLTVV.

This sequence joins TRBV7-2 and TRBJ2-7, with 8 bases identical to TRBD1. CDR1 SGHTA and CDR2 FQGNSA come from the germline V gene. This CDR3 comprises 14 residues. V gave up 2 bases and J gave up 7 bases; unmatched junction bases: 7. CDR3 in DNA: TGTGCCAGCAGCTTACCAGGGGGCCTAAGGGAGCAGTACTTC. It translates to CASSLPGGLREQYF.

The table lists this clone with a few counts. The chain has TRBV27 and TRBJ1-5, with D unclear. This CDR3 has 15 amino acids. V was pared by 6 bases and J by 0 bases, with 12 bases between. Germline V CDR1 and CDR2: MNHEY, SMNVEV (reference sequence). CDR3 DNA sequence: TGTGCCAGCAGGATCAGTCGTTCTAGCAATCAGCCCCAGCATTTT. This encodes CASRISRSSNQPQHF.

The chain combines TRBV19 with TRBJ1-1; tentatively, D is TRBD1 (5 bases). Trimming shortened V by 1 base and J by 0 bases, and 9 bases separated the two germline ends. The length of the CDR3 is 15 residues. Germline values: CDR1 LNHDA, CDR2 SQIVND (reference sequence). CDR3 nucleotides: TGTGCCAGTAGTATAGTGGGACTTATGAACACTGAAGCTTTCTTT. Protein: CASSIVGLMNTEAFF. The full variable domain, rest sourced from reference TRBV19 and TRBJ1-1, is DGGITQSPKYLFRKEGQNVTLSCEQNLNHDAMYWYRQDPGQGLRLIYYSQIVNDFQKGDIAEGYSVSREKKESFPLTVTSAQKNPTAFYLCASSIVGLMNTEAFFGQGTRLTVV.

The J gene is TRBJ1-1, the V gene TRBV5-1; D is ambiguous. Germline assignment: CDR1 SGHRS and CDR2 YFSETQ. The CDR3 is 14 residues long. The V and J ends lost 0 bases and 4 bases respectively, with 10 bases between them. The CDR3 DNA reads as TGCGCCAGCAGCTTGGTGACGGGTTTCACTGAAGCTTTCTTT. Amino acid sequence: CASSLVTGFTEAFF.